This note documents a single T cell receptor (beta chain) sequence. Only in-frame clones appear in the TCRdb table, and some are missing; sequencing was by immunoSEQ multiplex PCR. The sample lists about 280,000 clones, approximately 87% occurring once. This record belongs to a study of cytomegalovirus exposure and HLA in healthy donors. With 1 base clipped from V and 5 bases from J, the junction kept 8 bases outside the gene matches. Germline V gene data show CDR1 as SGHAT and CDR2 as FQNNGV. CDR3 size: 16 residues. The rearrangement joins TRBV11-2 to TRBJ2-5; TRBD1 matches at 9 bases. What was sequenced was PBMCs. The source of this sequence is a woman aged 18-29 years in good health and CMV-seronegative. CDR3 nucleotides: TGTGCCAGCAGCTTAGGATCGGGACAGGGTCCGGAGACCCAGTACTTC. It is translated as CASSLGSGQGPETQYF.